This TCR beta chain was captured in a study of cytomegalovirus exposure and HLA in healthy donors. The PCR was carried out with 60 Vbeta primers and 13 Jbeta primers. Profiling relied on immunoSEQ multiplex PCR, and the TCRdb table lists in-frame clones only, not all of them. The sample records 130,000 or so clones, approximately 80% being singletons. Trimming cost V 1 base and J 5 bases; bases outside gene matches: 15. CDR1 and CDR2 from the germline V gene are SGHTA and FQGNSA. This CDR3 spans 18 amino acids. Concerning this clone itself: No antigen is known for it.

General study findings and limits: Later analysis demonstrated an association between a missense DCLRE1C variant and TCR beta V- and J-gene trimming. Cytomegalovirus-associated TCR beta chains were listed, numbering 164.

The sequencing input was PBMCs. The chain carries TRBV7-2 and TRBJ2-7; TRBD2 matches at 9 bases. This TCR came from a man in his forties in good health and CMV-seronegative. The CDR3 here is CASSLDGGLAGFIDEQYF. CDR3 sequence (DNA): TGTGCCAGCAGCTTAGATGGGGGGCTAGCGGGGTTTATCGACGAGCAGTACTTC.